Detailed here is one TCR beta chain. Germline V gene sequence: CDR1 SQVTM, CDR2 ANQGSEA. Between the trimmed V and J ends, which lost 2 bases and 1 base, there was a span of 13 bases. CDR3 size: 15 residues. These data are taken from a study of OX40 agonist ivuxolimab in advanced cancers. Assay: immunoSEQ multiplex PCR; the TCRdb copy retains only in-frame clones and omits some. The data contain 50,000 to 70,000 clones, 85% to 90% of them singletons. On cycle 4 day 1 and cycle 7 day 1, as well as at baseline, blood was sampled. This chain links TRBV29-1 with TRBJ2-3, with D uncertain. The material was CD4+ or CD8+ T cells sorted from blood, obtained in a trial of the OX40 agonist ivuxolimab. The receptor was isolated from an adult with an advanced solid tumor such as melanoma, head and neck, liver or kidney cancer. The CDR3 sequence is CSVERIGPGTDTQYF. CDR3 coding DNA: TGCAGCGTTGAAAGGATAGGGCCGGGCACAGATACGCAGTATTTT.